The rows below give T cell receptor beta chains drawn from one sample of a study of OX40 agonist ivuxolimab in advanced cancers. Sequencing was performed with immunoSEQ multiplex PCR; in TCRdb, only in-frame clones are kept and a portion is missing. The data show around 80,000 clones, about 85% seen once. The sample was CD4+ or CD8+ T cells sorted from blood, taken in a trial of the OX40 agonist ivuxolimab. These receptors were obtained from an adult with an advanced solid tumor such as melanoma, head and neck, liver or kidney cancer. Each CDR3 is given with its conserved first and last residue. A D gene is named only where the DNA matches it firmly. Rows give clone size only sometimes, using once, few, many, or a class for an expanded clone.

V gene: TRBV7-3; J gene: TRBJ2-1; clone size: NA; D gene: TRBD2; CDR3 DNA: TGTGCCAGCACGCGGGAGGGAACGTACAATGAGCAGTTCTTC; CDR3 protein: CASTREGTYNEQFF
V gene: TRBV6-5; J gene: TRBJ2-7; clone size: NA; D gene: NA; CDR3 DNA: TGTGCCAGCAGTTTACAGGGATCCCCCTACGAGCAGTACTTC; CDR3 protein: CASSLQGSPYEQYF
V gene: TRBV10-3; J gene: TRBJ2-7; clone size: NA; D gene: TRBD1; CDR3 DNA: TGTGCCATCAGTGAGCGCGTCGGGACAGGGGATTCCTACGAGCAGTACTTC; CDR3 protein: CAISERVGTGDSYEQYF
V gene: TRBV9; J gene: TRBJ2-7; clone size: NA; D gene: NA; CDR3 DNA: TGTGCCAGCAGCCGGAGCTCCTACGAGCAGTACTTC; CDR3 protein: CASSRSSYEQYF
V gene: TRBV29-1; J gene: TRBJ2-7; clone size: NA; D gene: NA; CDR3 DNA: TGCAGCGTTCGGTCTACCTACGAGCAGTACTTC; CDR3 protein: CSVRSTYEQYF
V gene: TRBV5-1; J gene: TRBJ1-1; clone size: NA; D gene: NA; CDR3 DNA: TGCGCCAGCAGCTTGGATTCAGCTCTTCCGAACACTGAAGCTTTCTTT; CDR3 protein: CASSLDSALPNTEAFF
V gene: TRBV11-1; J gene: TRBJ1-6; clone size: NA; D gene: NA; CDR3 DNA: TGTGCCAGCAGCTTATATGTCCCGGACGGATCACCCCTCCACTTT; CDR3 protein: CASSLYVPDGSPLHF
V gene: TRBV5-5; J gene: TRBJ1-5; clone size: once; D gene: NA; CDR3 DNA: TGTGCCAGCAGCTTGAAAATGGATCAGCCCCAGCATTTT; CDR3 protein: CASSLKMDQPQHF
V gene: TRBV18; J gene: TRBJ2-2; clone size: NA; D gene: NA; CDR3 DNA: TGTGCCAGCTCCCTAACCAGGGGTATCACGAACACCGGGGAGCTGTTTTTT; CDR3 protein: CASSLTRGITNTGELFF
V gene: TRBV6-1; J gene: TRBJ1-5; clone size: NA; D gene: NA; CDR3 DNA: TGTGCCAGCAGTAGACAGAGCAATCAGCCCCAGCATTTT; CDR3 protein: CASSRQSNQPQHF
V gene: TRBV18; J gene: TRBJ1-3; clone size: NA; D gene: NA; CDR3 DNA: TGTGCCAGCTCACCGACAGACTCTGGAAACACCATATATTTT; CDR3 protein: CASSPTDSGNTIYF
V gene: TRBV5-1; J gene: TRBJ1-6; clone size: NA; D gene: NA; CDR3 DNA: TGCGCCAGCAGCTTGCGACGGAGCTCCTATAATTCACCCCTCCACTTT; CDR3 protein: CASSLRRSSYNSPLHF